This TCR beta chain is drawn from a study of T cell changes during pregnancy in multiple sclerosis. This table comes from immunoSEQ multiplex PCR, and its TCRdb copy is limited to in-frame clones, with some not included. In the table there are fewer than 95,000 clones, 85% to 95% of which are singletons. The germline CDR1 and CDR2 sequences are MNHEY and SMNVEV (reference sequence). V was clipped by 3 bases and J by 2 bases, with 7 bases between them. This CDR3 spans 13 amino acids. This TCR derives from a female donor with multiple sclerosis, enrolled in a pregnancy study. The chain is built from TRBV27 and TRBJ1-2, with a possible D match to TRBD1 (5 bases). This sample comprised peripheral blood, obtained in the first trimester of pregnancy. The CDR3 bases are TGTGCCAGCAGTTTGACAGAGAACTATGGCTACACCTTC. The encoded protein is CASSLTENYGYTF.